Presented here are 26 T cell receptor beta chains from one specimen sequenced in a study of Graves' ophthalmopathy and Graves' hyperthyroidism. Transcripts of RNA were the source for amplifying TCR beta CDR3 regions. RT-PCR in the first round used HTBI primers; a second-round multiplex PCR followed. In TCRdb, the multiplex PCR reads were re-called with MiXCR into one record per CDR3 protein. Counted here are 300,000 to 400,000 distinct CDR3 sequences, 15% to 20% occurring once; the ten biggest clones make up 9% to 15%. Specimen: peripheral blood. These receptors all come from an adult man with Graves' ophthalmopathy.

This clonotype was detected ten times or more. The gene calls are TRBV5-1 and TRBJ2-2; D is unresolved. V was trimmed by 5 bases and J by 1 base, leaving 9 bases between them. Germline V gene lookup returns CDR1 SGHRS and CDR2 YFSETQ. The CDR3 is 14 residues long. The CDR3 loop is CASSNPGNTGELFF. CDR3 DNA sequence: TGCGCCAGCAGTAATCCAGGGAACACCGGGGAGCTGTTTTTT. The full variable domain, with the rest looked up from reference TRBV5-1 and TRBJ2-2, is KAGVTQTPRYLIKTRGQQVTLSCSPISGHRSVSWYQQTPGQGLQFLFEYFSETQRNKGNFPGRFSGRQFSNSRSEMNVSTLELGDSALYLCASSNPGNTGELFFGEGSRLTVL.

This clonotype was counted many times. The rearrangement links TRBV19 to TRBJ2-7, with a weak D call TRBD2 (5 bases). Germline CDR1 reads LNHDA; CDR2 reads SQIVND (reference sequence). This CDR3 has 14 residues. V dropped 3 bases and J dropped 3 bases, with 12 bases sitting between them. CDR3 region: CASSIQSGNYEQYF. CDR3 DNA sequence: TGTGCCAGTAGTATTCAGAGCGGCAACTACGAGCAGTACTTC.

This clonotype was seen more than once but under ten times. One junction end disagrees with the germline gene, perhaps due to a read error. The J gene is TRBJ1-5, the V gene TRBV12-3 or TRBV12-4; D not resolved. The length of the CDR3 is 15 residues. CDR3 nucleotide sequence: TGTGTCAGCAGGTCGCCCGGACTAGGAGATCAGCCCCAGCATTTT. Protein: CVSRSPGLGDQPQHF.

This clonotype showed up many times. V usage is TRBV18 and J usage is TRBJ2-7; TRBD1 aligns across 7 bases. The germline CDR1 and CDR2 sequences are KGHSH and LQKENI. The CDR3 is made up of 15 amino acids. The junction had 4 bases not matched to a gene; V was cut back by 2 bases and J by 0 bases. CDR3 sequence reads: CASSPTDRASYEQYF. The DNA for the CDR3 is TGTGCCAGCTCACCAACCGACAGGGCCTCCTACGAGCAGTACTTC.

This clonotype was recorded at least ten times. V and J are TRBV6-1 and TRBJ1-5; the D is unclear. The V gene's germline CDR1 is MNHNS and CDR2 SASEGT. The length of the CDR3 is 14 residues. Trimming took 0 bases from V and 6 from J, leaving 9 bases between them. The CDR3 DNA follows: TGTGCCAGCAGTGAAGCCGGACCGTTTCAGCCCCAGCATTTT. This gives the protein CASSEAGPFQPQHF.

This clonotype came up a few times. This chain joins TRBV6-1 and TRBJ2-3, with D tentatively TRBD2 (5 bases). Germline V lookup: CDR1 MNHNS, CDR2 SASEGT. The CDR3 covers 14 residues. With 4 bases removed from V and 3 bases from J, the gap between germline ends came to 11 bases. The CDR3 nucleotides read TGTGCCAGCAGTGCTTGGGAGCGGACAGATACGCAGTATTTT. It is translated as CASSAWERTDTQYF.

This clonotype was counted many times. The chain recombines TRBV6-2 or TRBV6-3 with TRBJ1-3; D call uncertain. Germline assignment: CDR1 MNHEY and CDR2 SVGEGT. V dropped 7 bases and J dropped 0 bases, with 16 bases sitting between them. This CDR3 contains 16 residues. The CDR3 DNA sequence: TGTGCCAGCACTAATAGACCCACCGACTCTGGAAACACCATATATTTT. Translation gives CASTNRPTDSGNTIYF.

This clonotype came up many times. The J gene is TRBJ1-5, the V gene TRBV6-4; 7 bases are shared with TRBD1. V lost 8 bases and J lost 5; bases outside the gene matches: 21. Per germline, CDR1 MRHNA and CDR2 SNTAGT. There are 18 residues in the CDR3. CDR3 loop: CASEETRQGIVGYQPQHF. The CDR3, as DNA: TGTGCCAGCGAAGAGACCCGACAGGGAATCGTGGGCTATCAGCCCCAGCATTTT.

The chain employs TRBV6-5 and TRBJ2-5; D remains ambiguous. Trimming removed 4 bases at V and 6 bases at J, with 12 bases between. The CDR3 is 13 residues long. Per the germline V gene, CDR1 is MNHEY and CDR2 is SVGAGI. The chain's CDR3 is CASSLPPLKTQYF. The CDR3 DNA reads TGTGCCAGCAGTTTACCCCCTTTGAAGACCCAGTACTTC.

This clonotype came up many times. The chain carries TRBV19 and TRBJ1-5, with TRBD1 as a possible D gene (6 bases). The V gene's germline CDR1 is LNHDA and CDR2 SQIVND (reference sequence). There are 16 residues in the CDR3. Trimming cost V 4 bases and J 0 bases, with 13 bases left between them. Here the CDR3 DNA reads TGTGCCAGTAGTACACAGACAGGCTATAGCAATCAGCCCCAGCATTTT. It specifies CASSTQTGYSNQPQHF.

This clonotype was observed at least ten times. The genes are TRBV19 and TRBJ2-2; tentatively, D is TRBD1 (6 bases). The germline gives CDR1 LNHDA, CDR2 SQIVND (reference sequence). This CDR3 comprises 15 residues. V was pared by 4 bases and J by 7 bases, with 16 bases between. In nucleotides, the CDR3 is TGTGCCAGTAGTAAATCGACAGGATCCCACGGGGAGCTGTTTTTT. Its translation: CASSKSTGSHGELFF.

This clonotype was recorded at least ten times. This chain links TRBV6-1 with TRBJ1-1; TRBD1 matches at 8 bases. This CDR3 is 16 amino acids long. Looked up from germline, CDR1 is MNHNS and CDR2 is SASEGT. V was clipped by 4 bases and J by 0 bases; unmatched bases: 7. The CDR3 loop is CASSGRTGSMNTEAFF. The CDR3 bases are TGTGCCAGCAGTGGACGGACAGGGTCCATGAACACTGAAGCTTTCTTT.

This clonotype was recorded many times. This chain links TRBV24-1 with TRBJ1-5; D is unresolved. V was trimmed by 9 bases and J by 2 bases, leaving 7 bases between them. From germline, CDR1 is KGHDR and CDR2 SFDVKD. The CDR3 runs to 12 residues. Here the CDR3 DNA reads TGTGCCACCGGGGAGGGCAATCAGCCCCAGCATTTT. It is translated as CATGEGNQPQHF.

A few counts support this clonotype. The chain links TRBV27 to TRBJ2-2; D not certain. The CDR3 length is 16 residues. Germline CDR1 reads MNHEY; CDR2 reads SMNVEV (reference sequence). V lost 6 bases, J lost 0 bases, and 14 bases lay in between. In DNA form, the CDR3 reads TGTGCCAGCAGACCGCCTTCGTATTCGAACACCGGGGAGCTGTTTTTT. Translating gives CASRPPSYSNTGELFF.

The table lists this clonotype with many counts. J is TRBJ1-1 and V is TRBV6-1, with D possibly being TRBD1 (6 bases). Germline-derived CDR1 and CDR2 are MNHNS and SASEGT. V gave up 4 bases and J gave up 5 bases, with 17 bases separating them. The length of the CDR3 is 15 residues. CDR3 loop: CASSGFNLGGTEAFF. DNA for the CDR3: TGTGCCAGCAGTGGATTCAACTTAGGGGGAACTGAAGCTTTCTTT.

This clonotype was seen repeatedly, ten times or more. This chain connects TRBV11-2 to TRBJ1-1, with TRBD1 as a possible D gene (6 bases). CDR1 is SGHAT and CDR2 is FQNNGV in the germline V gene. V was trimmed by 0 bases and J by 2 bases, leaving 13 bases between them. This CDR3 contains 16 residues. For the CDR3, the DNA is TGTGCCAGCAGCTTAGATGGTCGGGGGGGCAACACTGAAGCTTTCTTT. It translates to CASSLDGRGGNTEAFF. The entire variable domain, with the rest obtained from reference TRBV11-2 and TRBJ1-1, is as follows: EAGVAQSPRYKIIEKRQSVAFWCNPISGHATLYWYQQILGQGPKLLIQFQNNGVVDDSQLPKDRFSAERLKGVDSTLKIQPAKLEDSAVYLCASSLDGRGGNTEAFFGQGTRLTVV.

This clonotype was seen many times. CDR3 loop: CASRTQPGQGAEEQYF. CDR3 bases: TGTGCCAGCAGAACACAACCGGGACAGGGGGCAGAAGAGCAGTACTTC. The rearrangement joins TRBV6-5 to TRBJ2-7, with 12 nucleotides matching TRBD1. With 6 bases clipped from V and 7 bases from J, the junction kept 13 bases outside the gene matches. This CDR3 has 16 residues. Germline V gene sequence: CDR1 MNHEY, CDR2 SVGAGI.

Written as DNA, the CDR3 is TGTGCCAGCACCAACAGGGGCTTCAGTTCACCCCTCCACTTT. Translating gives CASTNRGFSSPLHF. This chain connects TRBV12-3 or TRBV12-4 to TRBJ1-6; 7 nucleotides align to TRBD1. V shed 7 bases, J shed 9 bases, and the junction held 9 bases outside the gene matches. This CDR3 region has 14 residues.

This chain connects TRBV7-2 to TRBJ1-1; D gene unclear. Germline CDR1 SGHTA, CDR2 FQGNSA. CDR3 length: 11 amino acids. Trimming removed 6 bases at V and 10 bases at J, with 12 bases between. The CDR3 loop is CASRRGLVAFF. CDR3 nucleotides: TGTGCCAGCAGACGGGGTCTTGTAGCTTTCTTT.

This clonotype showed up many times. The chain joins TRBV12-3 or TRBV12-4 to TRBJ2-7; 8 bases fit TRBD1. The V and J ends lost 6 bases and 5 bases, in that order; junction bases with no gene match: 12. The CDR3 extends over 15 amino acids. The CDR3 loop reads CASSTPRGRLNEQYF. DNA for the CDR3: TGTGCCAGCAGCACCCCCAGGGGGCGCCTGAACGAGCAGTACTTC.

This clonotype was detected only once. The CDR3 region has the DNA TGTGCCAGCAGTTTTGCAGGACTCTCCGGAGAGACCCAGTACTTC. Translating gives CASSFAGLSGETQYF. The rearrangement links TRBV7-2 to TRBJ2-5; D is perhaps TRBD2 (5 bases). The CDR3 length is 15 residues. Germline CDR1 and CDR2: SGHTA and FQGNSA. Trimming pared 6 bases from V and 4 bases from J, leaving 18 bases between.

This clonotype turned up a few times. A read error may explain this, as a much larger clone is one base away. The gene calls are TRBV30 and TRBJ2-5; maybe TRBD2 (7 bases). The CDR3 is 15 residues long. The germline V gene encodes CDR1 GTSNPN and CDR2 SVGIG (reference sequence). The ends were cut back, 5 bases at V and 4 bases at J, with 20 bases in the middle. The CDR3 sequence is CAWGGGLGGPETQYF. The CDR3, as DNA: TGTGCCTGGGGGGGAGGACTAGGGGGGCCAGAGACCCAGTACTTC. The full variable domain, with the rest looked up from reference TRBV30 and TRBJ2-5, is SQTIHQWPATLVQPVGSPLSLECTVEGTSNPNLYWYRQAAGRGLQLLFYSVGIGQISSEVPQNLSASRPQDRQFILSSKKLLLSDSGFYLCAWGGGLGGPETQYFGPGTRLLVL.

CDR3 in amino acids: CASGETAYGYTF. The CDR3 DNA is TGTGCCAGCGGGGAGACAGCCTATGGCTACACCTTC. The V gene is TRBV27, the J gene TRBJ1-2, with a tentative D call TRBD1 (5 bases). This CDR3 has 12 amino acids. The germline V gene has CDR1 MNHEY and CDR2 SMNVEV (reference sequence). The V end was cut by 8 bases, the J end by 4 bases, with 11 bases between.

This clonotype has ten or more counts. V usage is TRBV9 and J usage is TRBJ2-5, with a weak D call TRBD2 (5 bases). V was shortened by 0 bases and J by 1 base, with 10 bases between the two germline ends. Germline V gives CDR1 SGDLS, CDR2 YYNGEE. The length of the CDR3 is 15 residues. The CDR3 coding sequence is TGTGCCAGCAGCGTAGCTACGGGGATCCAAGAGACCCAGTACTTC. It yields the protein CASSVATGIQETQYF.

This clonotype has ten or more counts. V usage is TRBV12-3 or TRBV12-4 and J usage is TRBJ1-5; 9 nucleotides line up with TRBD1. With 6 bases clipped from V and 6 bases from J, the junction kept 12 bases outside the gene matches. This CDR3 region has 16 residues. The CDR3 nucleotides read TGTGCCAGCAGCCAAACAGGGGGCGCTTTGGGTCAGCCCCAGCATTTT. It translates to CASSQTGGALGQPQHF.

In this sample, this clonotype turned up many times. The chain carries TRBV11-2 and TRBJ2-5; 12 nucleotides align to TRBD2. The CDR3 covers 17 residues. CDR1 is SGHAT and CDR2 is FQNNGV in the germline V gene. The trim removed 0 bases at V and 2 bases at J, leaving 4 bases unmatched. For the CDR3, the DNA is TGTGCCAGCAGCTTAGATGCGACTAGCGGGAGTCAAGAGACCCAGTACTTC. Amino acids: CASSLDATSGSQETQYF.